The rows below give T cell receptor beta chains drawn from one sample of a study of blood T cell repertoires in COVID-19. Here immunoSEQ multiplex PCR was the method, and the copy in TCRdb shows in-frame clones only, minus some. This sample has around 130,000 clones; around 86% occur once, and the top ten carry under 6.5%. The sample was peripheral blood. These receptor sequences come from a human donor in a cohort sampled during active COVID-19. The conserved cysteine and the conserved F or W are not part of the CDR3 here.

v_call	j_call	cdr3_aa
TRBV24-1	TRBJ2-7	ATSDSASGSVTYEQY
TRBV2	TRBJ2-7	ASGALRGSYEQY
TRBV30	TRBJ2-7	AWSWGQSSYEQY
TRBV28	TRBJ2-5	ASSTTGTGLQETQY
TRBV6-5	TRBJ1-5	ASTQGVYSNQPQH
TRBV24-1	TRBJ2-5	ATSDPGRGIQETQY
TRBV28	TRBJ1-2	ASSANTYGGGVRDYGYT
TRBV28	TRBJ2-7	ASNTRGRSYEQY
TRBV5-1	TRBJ2-7	ASSSNTGTGGPEQY
TRBV29-1	TRBJ1-1	SFTGTGRTEAF
TRBV6-5	TRBJ2-1	ASRTPGQVYNEQF
TRBV5-4	TRBJ1-5	ASSLAGDQPQH
TRBV7-8	TRBJ2-7	ASSLAQGDPVRSYEQY
TRBV10-3	TRBJ2-3	AISDGGSTDTQY
TRBV3-1/TRBV3-2	TRBJ1-1	ASSLPPGMGNTEAF
TRBV13	TRBJ2-7	ASSLTASGGLRY
TRBV15	TRBJ2-2	ATSRDKAGLLTGELF
TRBV4-1	TRBJ1-1	ASSLDGQSKVEAF
TRBV29-1	TRBJ2-5	SVEVQRAWETQY
TRBV1	TRBJ1-4	TSSRSRTLGTNEKLF
TRBV29-1	TRBJ2-1	SVGDQLAGGNEQF
TRBV11-3	TRBJ2-3	ASSDGGAGDTQY
TRBV27	TRBJ2-5	ASSPVAGARETQY
TRBV10-2	TRBJ2-7	ASSEGLAGGAQDEQY
TRBV11-2	TRBJ2-2	ASSYTNTGELF
TRBV5-4	TRBJ1-1	ASSYGGATEAF
TRBV19	TRBJ1-2	ASSGRDRGLNGGYT
TRBV7-9	TRBJ2-1	ASSLPPGHGLPNEQF
TRBV28	TRBJ2-7	ASSFLAGAYEQY
TRBV19	TRBJ2-6	ASTIGRGTSGANVLT
TRBV19	TRBJ1-5	ASRDSNQPQH
TRBV2	TRBJ2-3	ASSEAGGTSGRGSTDTQY
TRBV7-9	TRBJ2-7	ASSSLQGTPYEQY
TRBV28	TRBJ1-1	ASSLIGTQNTEAF
TRBV28	TRBJ2-5	ASSLESRTGGRETQY
TRBV6-6	TRBJ1-3	ASSYLVGNTIY
TRBV12-3/TRBV12-4	TRBJ2-7	ASSVGTGYEQY
TRBV7-2	TRBJ2-2	ASSPGQGWLF
TRBV28	TRBJ2-1	ASSFRLSDEQF
TRBV9	TRBJ1-3	ASSYGQGPGNTIY
TRBV5-1	TRBJ2-5	ASSQEVGESTQY
TRBV9	TRBJ2-5	ASSVGRASGGSETQY
TRBV28	TRBJ2-5	ASTPRGKLRETQY
TRBV2	TRBJ2-6	ASSERGQRTSGANVLT
TRBV15	TRBJ2-3	ATSRASAGDPDTQY
TRBV7-2	TRBJ2-7	ASSERSGPYEQY
TRBV27	TRBJ1-5	ATSPVGPGWPQH
TRBV10-2	TRBJ1-1	ASSDSRWRGTEAF
TRBV7-3	TRBJ2-7	ARPTGTYEQY
TRBV4-2	TRBJ1-2	ASSQDTANYGYT
TRBV9	TRBJ1-3	ASRPGQGSGNTIY
TRBV7-9	TRBJ1-1	ASIGWYQGLNTEAF
TRBV4-1	TRBJ2-1	ASSPGLRAGVNNEQF
TRBV5-1	TRBJ1-4	ASSKDTSATNEKLF